These T cell receptor beta chains were read from a single sample in a study of blood T cells in healthy people across ages. TCRdb itself ran the 5' RACE reads through MiXCR, one entry per CDR3 protein. The table includes over 500,000 distinct CDR3 sequences, more than 45% detected once. Sequencing input: blood. The source is a woman over 75 in good health. Both conserved end residues are part of each CDR3. D genes are given only for firm matches. Part of the rows lack a size; the others show once, few, many or a class for expanded clones.

D,V,size,J,DNA,CDR3
TRBD2,TRBV7-2,NA,TRBJ2-1,TGTGCCAGCACCGCTAGCGGCTACAATGAGCAGTTCTTC,CASTASGYNEQFF
TRBD2,TRBV10-3,many,TRBJ2-1,TGTGCCATCAGATCCGGGACTAGCACCAATGAGCAGTTCTTC,CAIRSGTSTNEQFF
TRBD2,TRBV7-2,few,TRBJ2-7,TGTGCCAGCAGCCAACTAGCGGGGCTGAACTACGAGCAGTACTTC,CASSQLAGLNYEQYF
NA,TRBV28,NA,TRBJ1-2,TGTGCCAGCAGTGGTGGGCCGCACTATGGCTACACCTTC,CASSGGPHYGYTF
NA,TRBV27,NA,TRBJ2-1,TGTGCCAGCAGTTTACAGGGGGGTGAGCAGTTCTTC,CASSLQGGEQFF
TRBD1,TRBV28,many,TRBJ2-1,TGTGCCAGCAGTTTAGGACAGGGGGTATACAATGAGCAGTTCTTC,CASSLGQGVYNEQFF
TRBD1,TRBV6-5,NA,TRBJ2-7,TGTGCCAGCCGACTCGAAGGGACAGTCTACAATGAGCGGTACTTC,CASRLEGTVYNERYF
TRBD2,TRBV5-1,many,TRBJ2-7,TGCGCCAGCAGCTTTCAGGGACTAGCGGGAGGGTACGAGCAGTACTTC,CASSFQGLAGGYEQYF
TRBD2,TRBV20-1,NA,TRBJ2-1,TGCAGTGCTAGCCCCGGACTAGCTTCTCGCAATGAGCAGTTCTTC,CSASPGLASRNEQFF
TRBD2,TRBV7-2,many,TRBJ2-1,TGTGCCAGCAGCCCGGGACTAGCCCCTGCCTACAATGAGCAGTTCTTC,CASSPGLAPAYNEQFF
TRBD2,TRBV20-1,NA,TRBJ2-5,TGCAGTGCTCGGACTAGCGACCGGGAGACCCAGTACTTC,CSARTSDRETQYF
TRBD2,TRBV7-7,once,TRBJ2-2,TGTGCTAGCAGCCCGAACGCGGGGGGGCCTTGGACCGGGGAGCTGTTTTTT,CASSPNAGGPWTGELFF
NA,TRBV11-3,NA,TRBJ2-1,TGTGCCAGCAGCCGGGACTCTCCAGGCTACAATGAGCAGTTCTTC,CASSRDSPGYNEQFF
NA,TRBV5-1,few,TRBJ2-2,TGCGCCAGCAGCTATAACGCCGGGGAGCTGTTTTTT,CASSYNAGELFF
NA,TRBV20-1,few,TRBJ1-4,TGCAGTCCCCGGGGGGGGCGAGCTAATGAAAAACTGTTTTTT,CSPRGGRANEKLFF
NA,TRBV27,NA,TRBJ2-3,TGTGCCAGCAGTCTGAACACAGGGCCCGGGATAGATACGCAGTATTTT,CASSLNTGPGIDTQYF
NA,TRBV20-1,NA,TRBJ2-3,TGCAGTGCTAGAGATAGGAGGATAAGCACAGATACGCAGTATTTT,CSARDRRISTDTQYF
NA,TRBV9,NA,TRBJ2-3,TGTGCCAGCAGCGATAATAATCGAGATACGCAGTATTTT,CASSDNNRDTQYF
TRBD2,TRBV24-1,few,TRBJ2-2,TGTGCCACCAGTGCCGGGGGGGGGTTGAACACCGGGGAGCTGTTTTTT,CATSAGGGLNTGELFF
NA,TRBV12-3/TRBV12-4,many,TRBJ1-1,TGTGCCAGCAGTTTAGGTGGACCCTCTGAAGCTTTCTTT,CASSLGGPSEAFF
NA,TRBV12-3/TRBV12-4,many,TRBJ2-7,TGTGCCAGCAGTTTAGACAGTGGCTACGAGCAGTACTTC,CASSLDSGYEQYF
NA,TRBV20-1,once,TRBJ2-6,TGCAGTGCTAGGGTGGGCGAGATTTCTGGGGCCAACGTCCTGACTTTC,CSARVGEISGANVLTF
NA,TRBV7-9,NA,TRBJ1-2,TGTGCCAGCAGCTTAGCGGGAAGGCGGATAGACTATGGCTACACCTTC,CASSLAGRRIDYGYTF
TRBD1,TRBV7-2,NA,TRBJ1-6,TGTGCCAGCAGCTTAGTCAGGGGGCAAAATTCACCCCTCCACTTT,CASSLVRGQNSPLHF
TRBD1,TRBV24-1,NA,TRBJ2-2,TGTGCCACCAGTGCACAGGGGGCCTTGAACACCGGGGAGCTGTTTTTT,CATSAQGALNTGELFF
NA,TRBV6-6,NA,TRBJ1-6,TGTGCCAGCAGTTATCGGGGCTATAATTCACCCCTCCACTTT,CASSYRGYNSPLHF
NA,TRBV18,NA,TRBJ2-7,TGTGCCAGCTCACCAAACCGGGAGGAGCAGTACTTC,CASSPNREEQYF
NA,TRBV7-8,NA,TRBJ2-1,TGTGCCAGCAGCCCCCGGCGTGAGGGACGAGGGAATGAGCAGTTCTTC,CASSPRREGRGNEQFF
TRBD1,TRBV5-1,NA,TRBJ2-3,TGCGCCAGCAGTCTCCCGGGGACAGGGGTCGGTACGCAGTATTTT,CASSLPGTGVGTQYF
NA,TRBV29-1,NA,TRBJ2-7,TGCAGCGGTGAACGGGACACCTCCTACGAGCAGTACTTC,CSGERDTSYEQYF
NA,TRBV29-1,many,TRBJ1-2,TGCAGCGCCCCGGGCAGGGGTAACTATGGCTACACCTTC,CSAPGRGNYGYTF
NA,TRBV7-2,NA,TRBJ2-3,TGTGCCTGCAGCTTGGCGGGGAGCCCCACGAATACGCAGTATTTT,CACSLAGSPTNTQYF
NA,TRBV10-3,once,TRBJ2-7,TGTGCCATCAGTGAGTCTGAGGGTGGCGAGCAGTGCTTC,CAISESEGGEQCF
NA,TRBV6-1,NA,TRBJ2-3,TGTGCCAGCAGTAGTGCGTGGCTCCAGCATGTCTCAGATACGCAGTATTTT,CASSSAWLQHVSDTQYF
NA,TRBV28,many,TRBJ1-2,TGTGCCAGCGCGAAGGGAGGTATCGGTGGCTACACCTTC,CASAKGGIGGYTF
TRBD2,TRBV7-2,NA,TRBJ2-5,TGTGCCAGCAGCCGAATGTTCATAGCGGGAGGCGGGGGAGAGACCCAGTACTTC,CASSRMFIAGGGGETQYF
TRBD1,TRBV10-3,NA,TRBJ2-3,TGTGCCATCAGCGACAGGGATGCAGATACGCAGTATTTT,CAISDRDADTQYF
NA,TRBV3-1,NA,TRBJ2-1,TGTGCCAGCAGCCAAGTTAAGAATGAGCAGTTCTTC,CASSQVKNEQFF
TRBD1,TRBV14,NA,TRBJ1-1,TGTGCCAGCAGCCTCGCAGGGGGGGCTGAAGCTTTCTTT,CASSLAGGAEAFF
NA,TRBV20-1,many,TRBJ2-7,TGCAGTGCTCCGGACCCCCAAGGGGCCTACGAGCAGTACTTC,CSAPDPQGAYEQYF
NA,TRBV6-1,many,TRBJ2-7,TGTGCCAGCAGTGAGACTAGGTGGTACGAGCAGTACTTC,CASSETRWYEQYF
TRBD2,TRBV20-1,NA,TRBJ2-7,TGCAGTGCTCCTAGCGGGCCGATACGCGAGCAGTACTTC,CSAPSGPIREQYF
NA,TRBV29-1,NA,TRBJ2-1,TGCAGCGCCCATGAGGGTGAGCAGTTCTTC,CSAHEGEQFF
TRBD1,TRBV4-1,many,TRBJ1-2,TGCGCCAGCAGCAAACCGGGACAGGGGCGCTATGGCTACACCTTC,CASSKPGQGRYGYTF
NA,TRBV15,many,TRBJ1-1,TGTGCCACCAGCCCAACAGCGGGGATGGCGACTGAAGCTTTCTTT,CATSPTAGMATEAFF
NA,TRBV20-1,NA,TRBJ1-2,TGCAGTGCTAGAGACCCAGATAACTATGGCTACACCTTC,CSARDPDNYGYTF
NA,TRBV4-3,once,TRBJ2-3,TGCGCCAGCAGCCAAGATCCTGGGGGTAATACGCAGTATTTT,CASSQDPGGNTQYF
NA,TRBV7-2,few,TRBJ2-3,TGTGCCAGCAGCTGGGGGATCCGGGGGAATACGCAGTATTTT,CASSWGIRGNTQYF
TRBD2,TRBV20-1,few,TRBJ2-1,TGCAGTGCCTTAGTCCTTTTGCAGCGGGGGGGCTACAATGAGCAGTTCTTC,CSALVLLQRGGYNEQFF
TRBD2,TRBV13,NA,TRBJ2-1,TGTGCCAGCAGCACCCAGCGGGAGAGGCCCTACGAGCAGTTCTTC,CASSTQRERPYEQFF
NA,TRBV7-9,NA,TRBJ2-2,TGTGCCAGCAGCCCCGCTCGGGTTGGCAGCACCGGGGAGCTGTTTTTT,CASSPARVGSTGELFF
TRBD2,TRBV11-2,NA,TRBJ2-7,TGTGCCAGCAGCCGAGAGGGACTAGCGGGGGGATCCTACGAGCAGTACTTC,CASSREGLAGGSYEQYF